The rows below give T cell receptor beta chains drawn from one sample of a study of yellow fever vaccine responses in identical twins. TCRdb called the RT-PCR reads again in MiXCR, with one record for every CDR3 protein. The repertoire includes fewer than 5,000 distinct CDR3 sequences, around 86% of them detected once, and over 2.5% sits in the top ten. The sample was T cells from blood (PBMCs), unsorted or a sorted subset (not recorded which), taken before or after yellow fever vaccination (not recorded which). The receptors derive from a woman aged 18-29 years who received the yellow fever vaccine. The CDR3 runs from the conserved cysteine through the conserved F or W. A D gene is named only where the DNA matches it firmly. Rows give clone size only sometimes, using once, few, many, or a class for an expanded clone.

size,J,D,V,CDR3,DNA
few,TRBJ1-4,.,TRBV9,CASSVTKATNEKLFF,TGTGCCAGCAGCGTAACTAAGGCAACTAATGAAAAACTGTTTTTT
.,TRBJ2-2,TRBD2,TRBV2,CASSELAGVGVAGELFF,TGTGCCAGCAGTGAACTAGCGGGAGTTGGCGTAGCCGGGGAGCTGTTTTTT
.,TRBJ2-5,.,TRBV2,CASSEGGRKFRETQYF,TGTGCCAGCAGTGAAGGTGGGAGGAAATTCCGAGAGACCCAGTACTTC
.,TRBJ1-5,.,TRBV3-1,CASSQVIGGQPQHF,TGTGCCAGCAGCCAGGTTATCGGGGGTCAGCCCCAGCATTTT
.,TRBJ2-5,.,TRBV11-3,CASSLFPQVQETQYF,TGTGCCAGCAGCTTATTCCCACAGGTTCAAGAGACCCAGTACTTC
few,TRBJ1-1,TRBD1,TRBV7-9,CASSPGQGPTEAFF,TGTGCCAGCAGCCCCGGACAGGGGCCCACTGAAGCTTTCTTT
.,TRBJ2-1,TRBD2,TRBV6-4,CASSDSTSGSNEQFF,TGTGCCAGCAGTGACTCGACTAGCGGGAGCAATGAGCAGTTCTTC
.,TRBJ1-5,.,TRBV21-1,CASSISPAGQLQPQHF,TGTGCCAGCAGCATCAGCCCAGCGGGGCAACTTCAGCCCCAGCATTTT
.,TRBJ2-1,.,TRBV15,CATSRVRGEYNEQFF,TGTGCCACCAGCAGAGTCAGGGGGGAATACAATGAGCAGTTCTTC
once,TRBJ2-3,.,TRBV18,CASSQRETSTDTQYF,TGTGCCAGCTCACAAAGGGAGACAAGCACAGATACGCAGTATTTT
.,TRBJ2-7,TRBD2,TRBV6-1,CASRTSGYSYEQYF,TGTGCCAGCAGGACTAGCGGGTACTCCTACGAGCAGTACTTC
few,TRBJ1-2,.,TRBV2,CASSEDGSYGYTF,TGTGCCAGCAGTGAAGACGGTAGCTATGGCTACACCTTC
.,TRBJ2-7,TRBD1,TRBV29-1,CSVLTRQGLPYEQYF,TGCAGCGTACTTACCCGACAGGGTTTGCCCTACGAGCAGTACTTC
few,TRBJ2-2,.,TRBV12-3/TRBV12-4,CASSRTTGELFF,TGTGCCAGCAGTCGGACGACCGGGGAGCTGTTTTTT
.,TRBJ2-5,.,TRBV29-1,CSAINVLQETQYF,TGCAGCGCCATTAACGTCCTTCAAGAGACCCAGTACTTC
.,TRBJ2-4,TRBD1,TRBV20-1,CSALGQDPINIQYF,TGCAGTGCGCTTGGACAGGATCCCATAAACATTCAGTACTTC
.,TRBJ2-7,.,TRBV11-2,CASSFLFDSYEQYF,TGTGCCAGCAGCTTCCTGTTCGATTCCTACGAGCAGTACTTC
.,TRBJ2-1,.,TRBV23-1,CASSPDSVIHDEQFF,TGCGCCAGCAGTCCCGACAGTGTTATTCACGATGAGCAGTTCTTC
.,TRBJ2-5,.,TRBV29-1,CSGLVGPFQETQYF,TGCAGCGGTTTAGTAGGGCCGTTTCAAGAGACCCAGTACTTC
.,TRBJ2-3,.,TRBV7-3,CASSLTSGSTQYF,TGTGCCAGCAGCTTAACGAGCGGTAGTACGCAGTATTTT
.,TRBJ2-3,.,TRBV28,CARSFRLGTDTQYF,TGTGCCAGAAGTTTTAGGCTAGGGACAGATACGCAGTATTTT
.,TRBJ2-7,.,TRBV15,CATSRGGGARVDEQYF,TGTGCCACCAGCAGAGGTGGCGGTGCCAGGGTAGACGAGCAGTACTTC
once,TRBJ2-2,.,TRBV9,CASSVFSPGELFF,TGTGCCAGCAGCGTCTTTAGCCCCGGGGAGCTGTTTTTT
.,TRBJ2-6,.,TRBV29-1,CSVEIGANVLTF,TGCAGCGTTGAAATCGGGGCCAACGTCCTGACTTTC
.,TRBJ2-1,TRBD2,TRBV29-1,CSVVSLAGVRNEQFF,TGCAGCGTTGTTTCCCTAGCGGGAGTGAGGAATGAGCAGTTCTTC
.,TRBJ2-7,.,TRBV7-3,CASSLTGGPNEQYF,TGTGCCAGCAGCTTAACTGGGGGGCCTAACGAGCAGTACTTC
.,TRBJ2-5,TRBD2,TRBV11-1,CASSVGLAGAETQYF,TGTGCCAGCAGCGTTGGACTAGCGGGAGCGGAGACCCAGTACTTC
.,TRBJ2-7,TRBD1,TRBV4-3,CASSQGQGAYEQYF,TGCGCCAGCAGCCAAGGACAGGGGGCCTACGAGCAGTACTTC
.,TRBJ2-1,.,TRBV10-2,CASSHREEQFF,TGCGCCAGCAGTCACCGGGAGGAGCAGTTCTTC
.,TRBJ2-6,TRBD1,TRBV29-1,CSVETGSGANVLTF,TGCAGCGTTGAGACAGGGTCTGGGGCCAACGTCCTGACTTTC
.,TRBJ2-5,.,TRBV28,CASGDGFRVKETQYF,TGTGCCAGCGGCGACGGGTTCAGGGTTAAAGAGACCCAGTACTTC